Sequencing of this T cell receptor beta chain was carried out in a study of T-cell reconstitution after alpha-beta-depleted transplantation in children. V dropped 4 bases and J dropped 7; count of bases not matched to a gene: 7. The length of the CDR3 is 15 residues. Germline CDR1 and CDR2: SGHRS and YFSETQ. Unique molecular identifiers were incorporated when the TCRbeta library was constructed. In TCRdb, the PCR reads were re-called with MiXCR into one record per CDR3 protein. This table holds hundreds of thousands of distinct CDR3 sequences, about an eighth found once. The receptor's source is a human donor who donated a stem cell graft to a child with Fanconi anemia. The genes are TRBV5-1 and TRBJ2-1; 11 bases are shared with TRBD1. Sequenced material: PBMCs, taken from the stem cell graft. CDR3 sequence reads: CASSTGQGVSNEQFF. DNA for the CDR3: TGCGCCAGCAGCACGGGACAGGGGGTTTCTAATGAGCAGTTCTTC. Together with reference TRBV5-1 and TRBJ2-1, the CDR3 gives the full variable domain: KAGVTQTPRYLIKTRGQQVTLSCSPISGHRSVSWYQQTPGQGLQFLFEYFSETQRNKGNFPGRFSGRQFSNSRSEMNVSTLELGDSALYLCASSTGQGVSNEQFFGPGTRLTVL.